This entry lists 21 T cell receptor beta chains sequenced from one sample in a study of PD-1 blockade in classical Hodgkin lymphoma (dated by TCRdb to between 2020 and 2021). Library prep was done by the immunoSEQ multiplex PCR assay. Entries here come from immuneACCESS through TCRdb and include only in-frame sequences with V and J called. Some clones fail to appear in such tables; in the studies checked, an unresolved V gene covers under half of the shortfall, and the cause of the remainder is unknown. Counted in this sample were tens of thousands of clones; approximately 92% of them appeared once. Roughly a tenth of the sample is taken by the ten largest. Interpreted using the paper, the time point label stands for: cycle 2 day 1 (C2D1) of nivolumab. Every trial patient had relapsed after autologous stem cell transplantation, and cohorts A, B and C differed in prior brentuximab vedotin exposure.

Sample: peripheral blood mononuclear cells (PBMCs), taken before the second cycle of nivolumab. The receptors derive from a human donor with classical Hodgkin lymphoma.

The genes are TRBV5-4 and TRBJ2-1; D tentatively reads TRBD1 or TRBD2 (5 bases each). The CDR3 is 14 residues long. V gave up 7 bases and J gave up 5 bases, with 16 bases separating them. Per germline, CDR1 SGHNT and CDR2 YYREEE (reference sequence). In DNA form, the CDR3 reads TGTGCCAGCTCCCCTACTCCGGGGCACAATGAGCAGTTCTTC. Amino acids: CASSPTPGHNEQFF.

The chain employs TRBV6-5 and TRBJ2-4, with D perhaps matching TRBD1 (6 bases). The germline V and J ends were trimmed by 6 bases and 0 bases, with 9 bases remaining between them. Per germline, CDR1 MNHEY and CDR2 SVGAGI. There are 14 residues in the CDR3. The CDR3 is CASRDRLAKNIQYF. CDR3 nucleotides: TGTGCCAGCAGGGACAGATTAGCCAAAAACATTCAGTACTTC.

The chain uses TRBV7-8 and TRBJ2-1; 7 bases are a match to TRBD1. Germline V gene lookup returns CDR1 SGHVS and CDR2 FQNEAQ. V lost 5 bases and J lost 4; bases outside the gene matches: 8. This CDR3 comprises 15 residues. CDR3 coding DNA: TGTGCCAGCAGCGCCGGGACAGTCGTTTACAATGAGCAGTTCTTC. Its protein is CASSAGTVVYNEQFF.

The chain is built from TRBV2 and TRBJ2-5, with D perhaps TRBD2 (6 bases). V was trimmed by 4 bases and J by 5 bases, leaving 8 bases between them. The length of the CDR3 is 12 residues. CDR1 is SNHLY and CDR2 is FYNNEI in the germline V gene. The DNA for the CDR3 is TGTGCCAGCAGTGGGCTAGCGGAGACCCAGTACTTC. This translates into CASSGLAETQYF. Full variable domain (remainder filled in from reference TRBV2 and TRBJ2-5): EPEVTQTPSHQVTQMGQEVILRCVPISNHLYFYWYRQILGQKVEFLVSFYNNEISEKSEIFDDQFSVERPDGSNFTLKIRSTKLEDSAMYFCASSGLAETQYFGPGTRLLVL.

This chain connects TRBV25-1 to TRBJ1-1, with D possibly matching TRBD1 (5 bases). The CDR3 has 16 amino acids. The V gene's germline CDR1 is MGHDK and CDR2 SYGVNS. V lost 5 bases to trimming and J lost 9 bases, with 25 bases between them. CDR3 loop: CASSPAGGVGFIKAFF. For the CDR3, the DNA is TGTGCCAGCAGTCCTGCTGGGGGGGTCGGTTTTATAAAAGCTTTCTTT.

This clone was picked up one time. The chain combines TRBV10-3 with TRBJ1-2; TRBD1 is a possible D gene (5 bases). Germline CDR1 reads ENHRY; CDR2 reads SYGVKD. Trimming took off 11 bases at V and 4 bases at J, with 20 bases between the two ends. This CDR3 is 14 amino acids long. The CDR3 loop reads CAAQGGASSYGYTF. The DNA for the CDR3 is TGTGCCGCTCAAGGTGGGGCGTCCTCCTATGGCTACACCTTC.

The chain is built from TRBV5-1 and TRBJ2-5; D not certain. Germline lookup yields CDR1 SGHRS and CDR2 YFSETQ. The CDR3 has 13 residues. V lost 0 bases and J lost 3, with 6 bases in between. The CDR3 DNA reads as TGCGCCAGCAGCTTGGGGCCTAAAGAGACCCAGTACTTC. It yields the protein CASSLGPKETQYF. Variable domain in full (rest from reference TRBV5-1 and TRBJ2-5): KAGVTQTPRYLIKTRGQQVTLSCSPISGHRSVSWYQQTPGQGLQFLFEYFSETQRNKGNFPGRFSGRQFSNSRSEMNVSTLELGDSALYLCASSLGPKETQYFGPGTRLLVL.

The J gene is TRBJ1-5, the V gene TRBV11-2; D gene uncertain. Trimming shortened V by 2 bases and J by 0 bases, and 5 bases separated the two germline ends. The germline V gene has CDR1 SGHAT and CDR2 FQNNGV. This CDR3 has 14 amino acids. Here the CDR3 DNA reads TGTGCCAGCAGCTTAAGCTATAGCAATCAGCCCCAGCATTTT. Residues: CASSLSYSNQPQHF. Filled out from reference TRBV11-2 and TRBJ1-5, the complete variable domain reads EAGVAQSPRYKIIEKRQSVAFWCNPISGHATLYWYQQILGQGPKLLIQFQNNGVVDDSQLPKDRFSAERLKGVDSTLKIQPAKLEDSAVYLCASSLSYSNQPQHFGDGTRLSIL.

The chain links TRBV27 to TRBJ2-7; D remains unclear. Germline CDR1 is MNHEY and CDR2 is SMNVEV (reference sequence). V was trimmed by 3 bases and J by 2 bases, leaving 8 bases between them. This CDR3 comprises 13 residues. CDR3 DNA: TGTGCCAGCAGTTTGGGATCGGCCTACGAGCAGTACTTC. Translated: CASSLGSAYEQYF.

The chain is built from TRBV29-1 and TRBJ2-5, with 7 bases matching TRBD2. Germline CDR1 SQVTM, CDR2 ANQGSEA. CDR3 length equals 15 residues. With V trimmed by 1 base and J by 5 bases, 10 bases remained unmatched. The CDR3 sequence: CSVEGVGGPGETQYF. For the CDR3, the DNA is TGCAGCGTTGAAGGAGTGGGAGGGCCAGGGGAGACCCAGTACTTC. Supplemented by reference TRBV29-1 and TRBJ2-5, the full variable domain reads SAVISQKPSRDICQRGTSLTIQCQVDSQVTMMFWYRQQPGQSLTLIATANQGSEATYESGFVIDKFPISRPNLTFSTLTVSNMSPEDSSIYLCSVEGVGGPGETQYFGPGTRLLVL.

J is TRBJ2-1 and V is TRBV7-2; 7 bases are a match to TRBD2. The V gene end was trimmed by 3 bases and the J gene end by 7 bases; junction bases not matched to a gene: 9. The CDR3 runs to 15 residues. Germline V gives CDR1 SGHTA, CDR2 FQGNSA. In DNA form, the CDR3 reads TGTGCCAGCAGCTTGTACGGGCGGGAGTTAAATGAGCAGTTCTTC. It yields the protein CASSLYGRELNEQFF.

The CDR3 coding sequence is TGTGCCAGCAACCCTCGGGGGGGGATCTCCTACGAGCAGTACTTC. This translates into CASNPRGGISYEQYF. The chain has TRBV11-2 and TRBJ2-7; the match to TRBD2 covers 8 bases. Germline lookup yields CDR1 SGHAT and CDR2 FQNNGV. Trimming removed 7 bases from V and 0 bases from J; junction bases left unmatched: 8. This CDR3 is built from 15 residues.

CDR3 amino acids: CASSRDINTEAFF. The CDR3 DNA reads as TGTGCCAGCAGTCGGGACATCAACACTGAAGCTTTCTTT. This chain links TRBV6-5 with TRBJ1-1, with D possibly matching TRBD1 (6 bases). V lost 5 bases to trimming and J lost 2 bases, with 9 bases between them. The germline gives CDR1 MNHEY, CDR2 SVGAGI. This CDR3 contains 13 residues.

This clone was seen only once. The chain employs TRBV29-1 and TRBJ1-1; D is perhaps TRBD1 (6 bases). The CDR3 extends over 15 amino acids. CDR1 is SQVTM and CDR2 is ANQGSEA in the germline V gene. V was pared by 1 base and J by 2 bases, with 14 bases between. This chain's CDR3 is CSVEGGGQTNTEAFF. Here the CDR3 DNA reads TGCAGCGTTGAAGGGGGGGGCCAAACAAACACTGAAGCTTTCTTT. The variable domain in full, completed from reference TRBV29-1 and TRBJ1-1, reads SAVISQKPSRDICQRGTSLTIQCQVDSQVTMMFWYRQQPGQSLTLIATANQGSEATYESGFVIDKFPISRPNLTFSTLTVSNMSPEDSSIYLCSVEGGGQTNTEAFFGQGTRLTVV.

This chain's CDR3 is CATSRDLIVGSEAFF. The CDR3 DNA reads TGTGCCACCAGCAGAGATCTTATCGTCGGCTCTGAAGCTTTCTTT. The chain has TRBV15 and TRBJ1-1; D call uncertain. V lost 0 bases, J lost 6 bases, and 14 bases lay in between. Germline CDR1 reads LNHNV; CDR2 reads YYDKDF (reference sequence). The CDR3 contains 15 residues.

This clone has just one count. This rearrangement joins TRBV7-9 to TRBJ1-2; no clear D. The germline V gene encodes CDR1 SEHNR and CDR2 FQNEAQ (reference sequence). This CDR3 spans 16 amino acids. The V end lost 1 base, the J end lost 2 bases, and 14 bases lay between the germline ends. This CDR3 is CASSLGEAFFNYGYTF. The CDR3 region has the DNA TGTGCCAGCAGCTTAGGAGAGGCCTTTTTCAACTATGGCTACACCTTC.

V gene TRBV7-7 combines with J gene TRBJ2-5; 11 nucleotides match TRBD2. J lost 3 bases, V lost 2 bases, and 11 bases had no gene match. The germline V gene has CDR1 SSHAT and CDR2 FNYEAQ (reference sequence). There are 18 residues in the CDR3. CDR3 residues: CASSLQGTSGRSKETQYF. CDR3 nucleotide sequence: TGTGCCAGCAGCTTACAAGGCACTAGCGGGAGAAGTAAAGAGACCCAGTACTTC.

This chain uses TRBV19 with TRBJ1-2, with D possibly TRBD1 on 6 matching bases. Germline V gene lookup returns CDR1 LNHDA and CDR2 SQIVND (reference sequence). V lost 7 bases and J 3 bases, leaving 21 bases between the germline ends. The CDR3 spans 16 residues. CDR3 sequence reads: CASTSLGGQSDYGYTF. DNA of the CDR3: TGTGCCAGTACCTCATTGGGGGGACAATCGGACTATGGCTACACCTTC.

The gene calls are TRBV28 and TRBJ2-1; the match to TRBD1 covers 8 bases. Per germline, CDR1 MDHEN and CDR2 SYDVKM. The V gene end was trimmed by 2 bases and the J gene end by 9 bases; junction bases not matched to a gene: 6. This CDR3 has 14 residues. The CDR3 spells CASSLPHRGSEQFF. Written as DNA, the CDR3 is TGTGCCAGCAGTTTACCCCACAGGGGGAGTGAGCAGTTCTTC.

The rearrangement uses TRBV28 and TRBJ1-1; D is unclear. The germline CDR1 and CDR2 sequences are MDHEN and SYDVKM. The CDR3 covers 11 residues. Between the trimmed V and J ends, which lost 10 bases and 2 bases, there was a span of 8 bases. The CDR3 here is CAIRANTEAFF. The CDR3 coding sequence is TGTGCCATACGCGCTAACACTGAAGCTTTCTTT.

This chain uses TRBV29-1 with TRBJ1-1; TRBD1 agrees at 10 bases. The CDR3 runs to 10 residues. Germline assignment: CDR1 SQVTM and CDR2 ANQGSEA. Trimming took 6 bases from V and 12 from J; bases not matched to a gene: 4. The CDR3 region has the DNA TGCAGCGTAGGGACAGGGGTAACTTTCTTT. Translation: CSVGTGVTFF.